Listed below are T cell receptor beta chains from one sample, sequenced in a study of a mutant IDH1 vaccine in newly diagnosed glioma. Method: immunoSEQ multiplex PCR; TCRdb's copy keeps in-frame clones and lacks some. The sample records 35,000 to 50,000 clones, about 83% being singletons. What these receptors recognize is not known. Sequenced here: PBMCs, sampled from a glioma patient whose treatment included an IDH1 peptide vaccine. These receptor sequences come from a man aged 40-49 years with glioma. Each CDR3 is given with its conserved first and last residue. The D gene is left open where the match is weak. Clone size is not always given. Where it is, it says once, few, many or a class for expanded clones.

cdr3_aa cdr3_nt v_call cdr3_length clone_size d_call j_call
CASRREGGSTYNEQFF TGTGCCAGCAGGCGGGAGGGCGGGAGTACCTACAATGAGCAGTTCTTC TRBV2 16 - TRBD2 TRBJ2-1
CASSIDYSYNEQFF TGTGCCAGTAGCATAGACTACTCCTACAATGAGCAGTTCTTC TRBV19 14 - - TRBJ2-1
CASSLGKGGELFF TGTGCCAGCAGTCTGGGAAAAGGCGGGGAGCTGTTTTTT TRBV6-1 13 - - TRBJ2-2
CASSPQTGRNTGELFF TGTGCCAGCAGCCCCCAGACGGGAAGGAACACCGGGGAGCTGTTTTTT TRBV6-4 16 once - TRBJ2-2
CASSVAFGTSGNTIYF TGTGCCAGCAGCGTAGCTTTCGGCACCTCTGGAAACACCATATATTTT TRBV9 16 - - TRBJ1-3
CASGSWAMEKLFF TGTGCCAGCGGGAGCTGGGCGATGGAAAAACTGTTTTTT TRBV28 13 - - TRBJ1-4
CASSWTGGTEAFF TGTGCCAGCAGCTGGACAGGGGGCACTGAAGCTTTCTTT TRBV5-4 13 - TRBD1 TRBJ1-1
CASSLSPSSYNEQFF TGTGCCAGCAGCTTGTCTCCGAGCTCCTACAATGAGCAGTTCTTC TRBV7-2 15 - - TRBJ2-1
CASSLWTGPSYEQYF TGTGCCAGCAGCCTGTGGACAGGGCCCTCCTACGAGCAGTACTTC TRBV7-9 15 - TRBD1 TRBJ2-7
CASRNRDRAYEQYF TGTGCCAGCAGAAACCGGGACCGCGCCTACGAGCAGTACTTC TRBV2 14 - - TRBJ2-7
CASSAQRALNTGELFF TGTGCCAGCAGCGCCCAGAGGGCCCTGAACACCGGGGAGCTGTTTTTT TRBV7-3 16 - - TRBJ2-2
CASSLQVRLAGGTETQYF TGTGCCAGCAGCTTGCAGGTTCGACTAGCGGGAGGAACGGAGACCCAGTACTTC TRBV7-2 18 - TRBD2 TRBJ2-5
CSVEVWRGDGYTF TGCAGCGTTGAGGTGTGGAGGGGGGATGGCTACACCTTC TRBV29-1 13 - - TRBJ1-2
CASSAPTGTVSYEQYF TGTGCCAGCAGCGCGCCGACCGGGACAGTCTCCTACGAGCAGTACTTC TRBV13 16 - TRBD1 TRBJ2-7
CASSSRVGDQPQHF TGTGCCAGCAGCTCGAGGGTTGGGGATCAGCCCCAGCATTTT TRBV7-8 14 - - TRBJ1-5
CASSFGGQYGYTF TGTGCCAGCAGCTTTGGGGGACAGTATGGCTACACCTTC TRBV5-5 13 - TRBD1 TRBJ1-2
CASSAQGADSGNTIYF TGCGCCAGCAGCGCACAGGGGGCCGACTCTGGAAACACCATATATTTT TRBV5-1 16 - TRBD1 TRBJ1-3
CASSANRGLKAFF TGTGCCAGCAGCGCCAACAGAGGGCTGAAAGCTTTCTTT TRBV6-5 13 - - TRBJ1-1
CASSEGSKVAWGGYTF TGTGCCAGCAGTGAAGGTTCCAAAGTAGCCTGGGGCGGCTACACCTTC TRBV2 16 - - TRBJ1-2
CASSEPDRNEQFF TGTGCCAGCAGTGAACCCGACAGAAATGAGCAGTTCTTC TRBV25-1 13 - - TRBJ2-1
CASGRRGTDYEQYF TGTGCCAGCGGGCGTCGGGGGACAGACTACGAGCAGTACTTC TRBV19 14 - - TRBJ2-7
CASSHSGTEETQYF TGTGCCAGCAGCCACAGCGGGACAGAAGAGACCCAGTACTTC TRBV7-3 14 - - TRBJ2-5
CASSQAQAYGGYTF TGCGCCAGCAGCCAAGCTCAGGCCTACGGTGGCTACACCTTC TRBV4-3 14 - - TRBJ1-2
CASSQGTGIPQHF TGTGCCAGCAGCCAAGGGACAGGGATCCCCCAGCATTTT TRBV7-2 13 - TRBD1 TRBJ1-5